This T cell receptor beta chain stems from a study of blood T cell repertoires in COVID-19. About the study: COVID-19 samples collected from the United States, Italy and Spain covered acute and convalescent phases. PBMCs, B-cell-depleted T cells, or T cells provided the cDNA or gDNA that made up the material.

This clone has just a few counts. The sample contains more than one DNA sequence encoding this CDR3. Original analysis: Quantification of nucleated cells was approximated via reference gene primer amplification. Repertoires were generated with immunoSEQ multiplex PCR, while TCRdb's copy carries only in-frame clones and drops some. V and J calls plus clone size are reproduced from that table; the DNA served to infer D and trimming. The sample includes approximately 100,000 clones, approximately 84% seen only once; the top ten take roughly 17%. This CDR3 region has 14 residues. Germline V CDR1 and CDR2: LNHDA, SQIVND (reference sequence). The V gene lost 3 bases and the J gene lost 0 bases, with 8 bases spanning the gap.

This receptor was identified in a woman in her sixties with acute or convalescent COVID-19. This chain joins TRBV19 and TRBJ1-1; maybe TRBD1 (6 bases). The sequencing sample was made of peripheral blood. The CDR3 region has the DNA TGTGCCAGTAGTATCCAGGGGCTGAACACTGAAGCTTTCTTT. Protein product: CASSIQGLNTEAFF. Filled out from reference TRBV19 and TRBJ1-1, the complete variable domain reads DGGITQSPKYLFRKEGQNVTLSCEQNLNHDAMYWYRQDPGQGLRLIYYSQIVNDFQKGDIAEGYSVSREKKESFPLTVTSAQKNPTAFYLCASSIQGLNTEAFFGQGTRLTVV.